Included here is one TCR beta chain sequence, with context. What it binds is not known. Clones were read by immunoSEQ multiplex PCR, and TCRdb kept only the in-frame ones, dropping some. Of about 110,000 clones in the sample, roughly 90% were seen once. This record belongs to a study of T cell responses to AZD1222 COVID-19 vaccine. General study results and limits: Variant regions that are unmutated are reportedly the target of nearly half of spike-specific TCRs.

This specimen consisted of peripheral blood, obtained on day 0 of AZD1222 vaccination. This clonotype originated in an adult in good health.

The CDR3 region is CATVQGAYNEQFF. The CDR3 DNA sequence: TGTGCCACCGTACAGGGGGCCTACAATGAGCAGTTCTTC. V is TRBV12-3 or TRBV12-4 and J is TRBJ2-1; 8 bases fit TRBD1. Germline trimming cut 10 bases from V and 2 bases from J; bases unmatched to any gene: 4. This CDR3 comprises 13 residues.